The clone carrying this T cell receptor beta chain was observed a single time. Other DNA sequences in the same sample also yield this CDR3. How the authors handled the data: Reference gene primer amplification in the assay estimated nucleated cell counts. Here immunoSEQ multiplex PCR was the method, and the copy in TCRdb shows in-frame clones only, minus some. The DNA was the basis for D and trimming; V, J and clone size are from that table. The top ten clones hold approximately 0.3% of a sample with 650,000 to 800,000 clones, just under 90% of them seen once. This sample was taken from a study of blood T cell repertoires in COVID-19. Study summary: From the United States, Italy and Spain came samples of acute and convalescent COVID-19. From T cells, B-cell-depleted T cells, or PBMCs came the material, which was cDNA or gDNA.

The germline CDR1 and CDR2 sequences are KGHDR and SFDVKD. This CDR3 spans 12 amino acids. Trimming left V 6 bases short and J 2 bases short, with 6 bases between. Sequenced material: peripheral blood. This chain links TRBV24-1 with TRBJ1-2, with a tentative D call TRBD1 (6 bases). This TCR derives from a woman between 18 and 29 years old with acute or convalescent COVID-19. CDR3: CATSQGNYGYTF. In nucleotides, the CDR3 is TGTGCCACCAGTCAGGGGAACTATGGCTACACCTTC.